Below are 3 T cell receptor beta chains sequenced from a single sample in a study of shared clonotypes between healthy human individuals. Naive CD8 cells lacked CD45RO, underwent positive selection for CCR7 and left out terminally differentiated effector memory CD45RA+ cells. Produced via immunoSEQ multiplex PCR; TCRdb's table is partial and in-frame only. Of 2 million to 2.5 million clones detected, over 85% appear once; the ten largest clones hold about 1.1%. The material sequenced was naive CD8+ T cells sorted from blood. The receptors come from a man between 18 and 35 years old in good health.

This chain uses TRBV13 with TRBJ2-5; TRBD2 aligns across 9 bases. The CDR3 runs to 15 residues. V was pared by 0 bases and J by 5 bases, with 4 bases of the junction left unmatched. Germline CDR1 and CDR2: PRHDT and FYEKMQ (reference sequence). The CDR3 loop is CASSLGREGLETQYF. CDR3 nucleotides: TGTGCCAGCAGCTTAGGGCGGGAGGGCCTTGAGACCCAGTACTTC.

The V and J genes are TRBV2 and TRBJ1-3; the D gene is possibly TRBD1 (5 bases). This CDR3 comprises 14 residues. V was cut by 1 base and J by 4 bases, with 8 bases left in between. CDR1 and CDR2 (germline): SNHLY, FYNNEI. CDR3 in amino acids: CASSEDRGGNTIYF. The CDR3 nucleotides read TGTGCCAGCAGTGAAGATCGGGGGGGAAACACCATATATTTT.

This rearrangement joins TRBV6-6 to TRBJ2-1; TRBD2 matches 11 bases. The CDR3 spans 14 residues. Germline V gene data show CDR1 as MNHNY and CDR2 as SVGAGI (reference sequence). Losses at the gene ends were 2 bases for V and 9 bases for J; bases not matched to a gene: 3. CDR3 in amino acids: CASSYTSGSTEQFF. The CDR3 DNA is TGTGCCAGCAGTTACACTAGCGGGAGCACTGAGCAGTTCTTC.